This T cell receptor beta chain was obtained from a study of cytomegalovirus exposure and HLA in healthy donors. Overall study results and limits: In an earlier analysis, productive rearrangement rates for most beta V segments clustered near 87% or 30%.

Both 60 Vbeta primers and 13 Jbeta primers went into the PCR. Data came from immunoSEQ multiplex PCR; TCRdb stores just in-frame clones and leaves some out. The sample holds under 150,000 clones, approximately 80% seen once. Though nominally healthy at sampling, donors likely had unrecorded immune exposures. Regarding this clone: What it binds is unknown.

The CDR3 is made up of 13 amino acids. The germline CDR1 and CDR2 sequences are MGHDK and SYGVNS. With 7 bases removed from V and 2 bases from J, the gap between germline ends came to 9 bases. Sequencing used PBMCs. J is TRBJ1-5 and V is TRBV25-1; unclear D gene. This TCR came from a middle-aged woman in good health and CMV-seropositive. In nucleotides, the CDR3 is TGTGCCAGCAAAGCGTCGGGCAATCAGCCCCAGCATTTT. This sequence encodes CASKASGNQPQHF.